The clone carrying this TCR beta chain showed up many times. Its cognate antigen is unknown. This CDR3 comprises 15 residues. The junction had 11 bases not matched to a gene; V was cut back by 4 bases and J by 7 bases. Germline assignment: CDR1 SGHKS and CDR2 YYEKEE (reference sequence). These data come from a study of T cells after yellow fever vaccination. The study's findings and limits: Most primary-vaccination clones recurred post-booster (more than 95% CD4, just over 85% CD8). Abundant clonotypes from the bulk population could get into FACS-sorted repertoires as contaminants. A limited proportion of clonotypes was detected within both the CD4 and CD8 compartments.

In making TCR cDNA, 5'RACE template switching added a universal primer site and UMIs to it. Each CDR3 protein gets one entry after TCRdb re-called the 5' RACE reads with MiXCR. The table shows some 240,000 distinct CDR3 sequences, with about 3.5% occurring only once. The clonotype comes from a man between 18 and 29 years old who received the YFV17D yellow fever vaccine. The chain links TRBV5-5 to TRBJ2-1; TRBD1 matches at 7 bases. The source was PBMCs, collected 15 days after the yellow fever booster vaccination. CDR3 coding DNA: TGTGCCAGCAGCCCCGGGGACAGATTCGTTAATGAGCAGTTCTTC. Translation: CASSPGDRFVNEQFF.